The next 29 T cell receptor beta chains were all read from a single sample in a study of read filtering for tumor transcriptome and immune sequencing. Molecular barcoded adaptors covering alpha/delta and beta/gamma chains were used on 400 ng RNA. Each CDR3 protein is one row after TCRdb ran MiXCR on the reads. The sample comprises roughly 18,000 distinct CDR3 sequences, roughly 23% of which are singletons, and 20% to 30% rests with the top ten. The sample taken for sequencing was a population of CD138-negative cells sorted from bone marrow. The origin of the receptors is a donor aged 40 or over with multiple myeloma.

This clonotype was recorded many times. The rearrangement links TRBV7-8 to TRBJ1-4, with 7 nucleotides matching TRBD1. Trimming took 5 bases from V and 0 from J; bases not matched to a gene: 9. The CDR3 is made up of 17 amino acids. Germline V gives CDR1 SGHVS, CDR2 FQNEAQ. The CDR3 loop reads CASSKTLGTATNEKLFF. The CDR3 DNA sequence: TGTGCCAGCAGCAAGACACTCGGGACAGCAACTAATGAAAAACTGTTTTTT.

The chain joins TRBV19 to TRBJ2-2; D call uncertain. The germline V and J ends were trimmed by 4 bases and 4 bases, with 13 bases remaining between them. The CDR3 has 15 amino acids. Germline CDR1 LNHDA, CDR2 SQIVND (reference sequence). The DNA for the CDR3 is TGTGCCAGTAGTAGATCGCTAATGGGCACCGGGGAGCTGTTTTTT. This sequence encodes CASSRSLMGTGELFF.

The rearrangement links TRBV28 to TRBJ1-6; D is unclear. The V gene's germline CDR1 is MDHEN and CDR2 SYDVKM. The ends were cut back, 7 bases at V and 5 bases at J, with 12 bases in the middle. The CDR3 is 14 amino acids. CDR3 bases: TGTGCCAGCATGGGTCACAGTGATAATTCACCCCTCCACTTT. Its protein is CASMGHSDNSPLHF.

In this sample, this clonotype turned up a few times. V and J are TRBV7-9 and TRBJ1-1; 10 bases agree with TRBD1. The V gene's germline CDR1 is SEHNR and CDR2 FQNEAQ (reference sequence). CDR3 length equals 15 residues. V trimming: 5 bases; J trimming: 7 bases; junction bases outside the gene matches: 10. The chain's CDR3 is CASSPRDRGSVEAFF. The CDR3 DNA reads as TGTGCCAGCAGCCCTCGGGACAGGGGCTCCGTTGAAGCTTTCTTT.

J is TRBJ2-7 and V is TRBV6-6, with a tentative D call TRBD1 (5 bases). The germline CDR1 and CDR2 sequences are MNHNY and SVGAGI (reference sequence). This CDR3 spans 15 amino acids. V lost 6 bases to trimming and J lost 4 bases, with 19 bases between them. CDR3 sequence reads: CASSPTRQPSYEQYF. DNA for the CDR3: TGTGCCAGCAGCCCTACCCGACAGCCTAGTTACGAGCAGTACTTC.

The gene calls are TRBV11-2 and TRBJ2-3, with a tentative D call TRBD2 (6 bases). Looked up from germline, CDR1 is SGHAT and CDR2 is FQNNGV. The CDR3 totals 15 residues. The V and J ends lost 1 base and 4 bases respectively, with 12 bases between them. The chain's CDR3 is CASSLGGTGADTQYF. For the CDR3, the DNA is TGTGCCAGCAGCTTAGGCGGGACCGGCGCAGATACGCAGTATTTT. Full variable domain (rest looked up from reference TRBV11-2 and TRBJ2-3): EAGVAQSPRYKIIEKRQSVAFWCNPISGHATLYWYQQILGQGPKLLIQFQNNGVVDDSQLPKDRFSAERLKGVDSTLKIQPAKLEDSAVYLCASSLGGTGADTQYFGPGTRLTVL.

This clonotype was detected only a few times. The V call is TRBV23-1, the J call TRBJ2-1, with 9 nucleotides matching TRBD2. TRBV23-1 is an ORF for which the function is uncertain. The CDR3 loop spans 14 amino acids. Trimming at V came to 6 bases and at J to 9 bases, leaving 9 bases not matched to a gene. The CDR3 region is CASSQGLAGLEQFF. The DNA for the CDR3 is TGCGCCAGCAGCCAAGGGCTAGCGGGACTTGAGCAGTTCTTC.

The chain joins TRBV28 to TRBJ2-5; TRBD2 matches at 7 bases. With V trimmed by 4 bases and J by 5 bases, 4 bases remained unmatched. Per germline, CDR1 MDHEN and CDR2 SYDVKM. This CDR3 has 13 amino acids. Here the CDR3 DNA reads TGTGCCAGCAGTTGGGAGGGACCGGAGACCCAGTACTTC. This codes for CASSWEGPETQYF.

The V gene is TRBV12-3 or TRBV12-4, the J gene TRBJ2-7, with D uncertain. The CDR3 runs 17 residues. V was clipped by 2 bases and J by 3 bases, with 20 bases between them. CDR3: CASSLSTADTKDYEQYF. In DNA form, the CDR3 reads TGTGCCAGCAGTTTATCTACGGCAGATACGAAGGACTACGAGCAGTACTTC.

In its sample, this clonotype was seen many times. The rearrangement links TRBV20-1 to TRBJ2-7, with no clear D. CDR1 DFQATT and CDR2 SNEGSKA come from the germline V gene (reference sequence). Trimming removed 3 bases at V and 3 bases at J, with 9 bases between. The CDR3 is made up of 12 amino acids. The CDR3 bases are TGCAGTGCTAGGCGGACGGTCTACGAGCAGTACTTC. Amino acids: CSARRTVYEQYF.

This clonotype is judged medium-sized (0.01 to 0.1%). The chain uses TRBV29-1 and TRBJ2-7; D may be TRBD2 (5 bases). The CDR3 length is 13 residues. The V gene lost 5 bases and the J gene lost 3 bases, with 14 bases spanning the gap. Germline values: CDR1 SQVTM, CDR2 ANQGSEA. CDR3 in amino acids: CSVLGVRGYEQYF. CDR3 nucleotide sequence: TGCAGCGTTCTCGGGGTTCGGGGCTACGAGCAGTACTTC.

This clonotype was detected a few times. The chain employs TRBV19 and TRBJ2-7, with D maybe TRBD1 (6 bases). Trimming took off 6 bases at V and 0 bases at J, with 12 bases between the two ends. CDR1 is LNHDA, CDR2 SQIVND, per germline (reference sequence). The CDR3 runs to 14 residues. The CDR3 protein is CASRATGSSYEQYF. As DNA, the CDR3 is TGTGCCAGTAGAGCCACAGGGAGCTCCTACGAGCAGTACTTC.

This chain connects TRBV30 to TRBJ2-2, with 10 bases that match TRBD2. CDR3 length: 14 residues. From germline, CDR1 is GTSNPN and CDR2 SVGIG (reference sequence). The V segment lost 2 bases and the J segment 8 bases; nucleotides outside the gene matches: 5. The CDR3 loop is CAWSWNSGRGELFF. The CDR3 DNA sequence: TGTGCCTGGAGTTGGAATAGCGGGAGGGGGGAGCTGTTTTTT.

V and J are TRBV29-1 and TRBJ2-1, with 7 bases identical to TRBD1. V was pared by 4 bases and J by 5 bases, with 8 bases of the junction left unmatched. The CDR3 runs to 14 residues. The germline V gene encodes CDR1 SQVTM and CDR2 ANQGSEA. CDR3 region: CSVGRRGSDNEQFF. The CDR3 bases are TGCAGCGTTGGGCGCAGGGGGTCGGACAATGAGCAGTTCTTC.

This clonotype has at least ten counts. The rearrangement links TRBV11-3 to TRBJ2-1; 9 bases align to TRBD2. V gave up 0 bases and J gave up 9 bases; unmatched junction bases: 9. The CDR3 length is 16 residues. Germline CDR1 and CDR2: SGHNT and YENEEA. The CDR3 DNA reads TGTGCCAGCAGCTTAGATACGCTAGCGGGAAGGATTGAGCAGTTCTTC. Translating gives CASSLDTLAGRIEQFF.

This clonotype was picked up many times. The CDR3 DNA sequence: TGTGCCAGCAGCCAGACAGAAGGGCCGACATACAATGAGCAGTTCTTC. This gives the protein CASSQTEGPTYNEQFF. The chain recombines TRBV4-2 with TRBJ2-1; a weak D match, TRBD1 (5 bases). Germline V lookup: CDR1 LGHNA, CDR2 YNFKEQ. This CDR3 has 16 amino acids. V was cut by 3 bases and J by 4 bases, with 16 bases left in between.

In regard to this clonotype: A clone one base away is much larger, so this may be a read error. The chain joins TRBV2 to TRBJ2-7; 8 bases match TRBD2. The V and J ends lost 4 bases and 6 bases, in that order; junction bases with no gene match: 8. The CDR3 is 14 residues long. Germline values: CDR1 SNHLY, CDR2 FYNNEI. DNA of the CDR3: TGTGCCAGCAGTGTGGATAGCGGGATTTCCGAGCAGTACTTC. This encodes CASSVDSGISEQYF.

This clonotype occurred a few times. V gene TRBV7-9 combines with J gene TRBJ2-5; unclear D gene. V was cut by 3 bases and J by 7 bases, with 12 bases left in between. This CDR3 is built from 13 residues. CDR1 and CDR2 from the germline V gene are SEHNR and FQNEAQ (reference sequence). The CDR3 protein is CASSFAVDGTQYF. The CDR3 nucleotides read TGTGCCAGCAGCTTTGCCGTTGATGGGACCCAGTACTTC.

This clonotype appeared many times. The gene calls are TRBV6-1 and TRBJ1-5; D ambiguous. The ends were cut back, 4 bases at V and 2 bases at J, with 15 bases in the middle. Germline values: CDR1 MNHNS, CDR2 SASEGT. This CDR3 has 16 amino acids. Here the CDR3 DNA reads TGTGCCAGCAGTGGTCATCGCCGGGAGGGCAATCAGCCCCAGCATTTT. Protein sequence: CASSGHRREGNQPQHF.

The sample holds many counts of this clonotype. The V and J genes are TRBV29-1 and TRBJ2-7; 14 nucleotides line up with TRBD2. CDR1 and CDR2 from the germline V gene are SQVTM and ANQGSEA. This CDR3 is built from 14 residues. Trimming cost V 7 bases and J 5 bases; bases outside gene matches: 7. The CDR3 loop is CSAGLAGGSNEQYF. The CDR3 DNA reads TGCAGCGCAGGACTAGCGGGAGGATCAAACGAGCAGTACTTC.

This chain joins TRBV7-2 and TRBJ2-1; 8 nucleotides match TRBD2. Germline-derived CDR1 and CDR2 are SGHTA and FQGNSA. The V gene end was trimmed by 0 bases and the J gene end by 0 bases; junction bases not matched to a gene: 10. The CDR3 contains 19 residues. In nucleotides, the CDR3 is TGTGCCAGCAGCTTAGCGTGGGGTAGCGGGAAGAGCTCCTACAATGAGCAGTTCTTC. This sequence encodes CASSLAWGSGKSSYNEQFF.

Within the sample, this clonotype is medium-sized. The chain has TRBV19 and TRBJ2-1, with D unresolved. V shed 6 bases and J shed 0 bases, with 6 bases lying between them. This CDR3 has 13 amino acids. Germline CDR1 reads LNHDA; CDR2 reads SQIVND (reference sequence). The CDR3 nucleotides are TGTGCCAGTAGCGACGGCTCCTACAATGAGCAGTTCTTC. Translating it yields CASSDGSYNEQFF.

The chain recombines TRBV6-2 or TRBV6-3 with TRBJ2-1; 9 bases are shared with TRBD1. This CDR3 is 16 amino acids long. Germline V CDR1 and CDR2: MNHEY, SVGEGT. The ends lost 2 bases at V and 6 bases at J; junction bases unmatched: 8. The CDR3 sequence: CASSYGGTGLVNEQFF. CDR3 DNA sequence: TGTGCCAGCAGTTACGGCGGGACAGGGCTGGTCAATGAGCAGTTCTTC.

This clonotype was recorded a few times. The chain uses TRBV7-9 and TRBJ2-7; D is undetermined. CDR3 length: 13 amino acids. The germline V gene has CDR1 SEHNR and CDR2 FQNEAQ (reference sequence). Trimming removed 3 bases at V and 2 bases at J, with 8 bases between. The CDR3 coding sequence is TGTGCCAGCAGCTTCGGGTCGGCCTACGAGCAGTACTTC. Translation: CASSFGSAYEQYF.

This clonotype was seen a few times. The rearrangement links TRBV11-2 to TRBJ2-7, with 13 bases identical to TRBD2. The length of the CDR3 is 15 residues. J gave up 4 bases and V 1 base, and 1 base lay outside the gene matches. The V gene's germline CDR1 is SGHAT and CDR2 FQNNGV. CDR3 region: CASSLGLAGGYEQYF. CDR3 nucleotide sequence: TGTGCCAGCAGCTTAGGACTAGCGGGAGGATACGAGCAGTACTTC.

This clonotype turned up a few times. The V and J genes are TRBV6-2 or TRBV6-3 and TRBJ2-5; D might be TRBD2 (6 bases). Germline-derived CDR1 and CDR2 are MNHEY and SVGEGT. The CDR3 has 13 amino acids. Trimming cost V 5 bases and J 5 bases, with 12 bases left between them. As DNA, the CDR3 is TGTGCCAGCAGTCGGGGGAATCGGGAGACCCAGTACTTC. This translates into CASSRGNRETQYF.

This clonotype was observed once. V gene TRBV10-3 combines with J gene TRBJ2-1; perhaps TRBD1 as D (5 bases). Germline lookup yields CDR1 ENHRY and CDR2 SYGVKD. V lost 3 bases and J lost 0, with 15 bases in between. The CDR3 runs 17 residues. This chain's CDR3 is CAISDGLTASSYNEQFF. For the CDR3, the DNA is TGTGCCATCAGTGATGGATTGACAGCTAGCTCCTACAATGAGCAGTTCTTC.

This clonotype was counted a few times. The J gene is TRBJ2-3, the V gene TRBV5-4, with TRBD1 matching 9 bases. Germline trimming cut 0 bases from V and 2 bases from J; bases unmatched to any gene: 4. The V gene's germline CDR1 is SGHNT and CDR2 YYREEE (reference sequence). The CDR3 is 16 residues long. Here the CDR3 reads CASSLEGTGITDTQYF. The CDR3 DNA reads TGTGCCAGCAGCTTGGAAGGGACAGGGATCACAGATACGCAGTATTTT. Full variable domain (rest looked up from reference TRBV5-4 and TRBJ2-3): ETGVTQSPTHLIKTRGQQVTLRCSSQSGHNTVSWYQQALGQGPQFIFQYYREEENGRGNFPPRFSGLQFPNYSSELNVNALELDDSALYLCASSLEGTGITDTQYFGPGTRLTVL.

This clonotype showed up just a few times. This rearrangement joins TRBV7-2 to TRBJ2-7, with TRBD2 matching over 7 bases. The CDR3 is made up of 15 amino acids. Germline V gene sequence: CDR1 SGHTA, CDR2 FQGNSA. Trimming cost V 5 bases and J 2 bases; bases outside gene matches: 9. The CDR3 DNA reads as TGTGCCAGCAGCAGGTTCGGGACTACCACCTACGAGCAGTACTTC. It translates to CASSRFGTTTYEQYF. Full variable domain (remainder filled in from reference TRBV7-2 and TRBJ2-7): GAGVSQSPSNKVTEKGKDVELRCDPISGHTALYWYRQSLGQGLEFLIYFQGNSAPDKSGLPSDRFSAERTGGSVSTLTIQRTQQEDSAVYLCASSRFGTTTYEQYFGPGTRLTVT.